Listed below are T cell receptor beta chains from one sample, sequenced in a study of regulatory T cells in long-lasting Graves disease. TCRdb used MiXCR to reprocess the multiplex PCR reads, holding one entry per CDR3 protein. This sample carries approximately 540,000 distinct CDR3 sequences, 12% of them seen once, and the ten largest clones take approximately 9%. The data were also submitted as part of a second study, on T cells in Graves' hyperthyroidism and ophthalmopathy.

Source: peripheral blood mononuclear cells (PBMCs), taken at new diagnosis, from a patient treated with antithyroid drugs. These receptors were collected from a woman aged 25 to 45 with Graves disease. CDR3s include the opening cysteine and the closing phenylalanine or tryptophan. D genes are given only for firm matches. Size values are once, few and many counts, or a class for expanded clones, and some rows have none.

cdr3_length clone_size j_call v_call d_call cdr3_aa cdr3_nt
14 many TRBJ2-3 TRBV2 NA CASSLSLGTDTQYF TGTGCCAGCAGTCTCTCCCTAGGAACAGATACGCAGTATTTT
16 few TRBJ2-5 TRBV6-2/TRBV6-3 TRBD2 CASSYSGLAGAETQYF TGTGCCAGCAGTTACTCCGGGCTAGCGGGAGCAGAGACCCAGTACTTC
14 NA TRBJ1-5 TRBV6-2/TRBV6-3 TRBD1 CASSMTGSNQPQHF TGTGCCAGCAGTATGACAGGGTCTAATCAGCCCCAGCATTTT
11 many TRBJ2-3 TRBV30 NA CASQPGDTQYF TGTGCCTCCCAACCCGGAGATACGCAGTATTTT
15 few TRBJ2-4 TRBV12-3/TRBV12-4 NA CASSSPPGAGNIQYF TGTGCCAGCAGTTCCCCTCCAGGGGCGGGAAACATTCAGTACTTC
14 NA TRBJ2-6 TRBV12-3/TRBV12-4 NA CASTRLSGANVLTF TGTGCCAGCACCCGCCTCTCTGGGGCCAACGTCCTGACTTTC
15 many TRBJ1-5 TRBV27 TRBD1 CASSPAQGGNQPQHF TGTGCCAGCAGTCCTGCCCAGGGGGGCAATCAGCCCCAGCATTTT
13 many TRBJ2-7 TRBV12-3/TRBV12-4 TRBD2 CASSSSGSRKQYF TGTGCCAGCAGTTCTAGCGGGAGCCGTAAGCAGTACTTC
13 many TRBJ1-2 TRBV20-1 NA CSARDADNYGYTF TGCAGTGCTAGAGACGCAGATAACTATGGCTACACCTTC
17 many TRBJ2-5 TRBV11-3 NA CASSLGQGRTSQETQYF TGTGCCAGCAGCTTAGGACAAGGACGGACATCCCAAGAGACCCAGTACTTC
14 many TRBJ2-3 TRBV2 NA CASKGVRSTDTQYF TGTGCCAGCAAGGGCGTACGTAGCACAGATACGCAGTATTTT
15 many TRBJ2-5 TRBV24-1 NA CATSDRKGWGETQYF TGTGCCACCAGTGATCGCAAGGGGTGGGGGGAGACCCAGTACTTC
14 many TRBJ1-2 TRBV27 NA CASSPDKANYGYTF TGTGCCAGCAGTCCCGACAAAGCTAACTATGGCTACACCTTC
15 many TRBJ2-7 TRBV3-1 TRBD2 CASAPGWTSGYEQYF TGTGCCAGCGCACCCGGATGGACTAGCGGGTACGAGCAGTACTTC
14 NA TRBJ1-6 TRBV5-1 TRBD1 CASSSGDRGSPLHF TGCGCCAGCAGCAGCGGGGACAGAGGTTCACCCCTCCACTTT
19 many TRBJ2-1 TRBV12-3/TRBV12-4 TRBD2 CASSLSGPAGGPGWNEQFF TGTGCCAGCAGTTTATCGGGACCAGCGGGAGGGCCGGGGTGGAATGAGCAGTTCTTC
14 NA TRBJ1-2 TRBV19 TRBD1 CASRDTGVPYGYTF TGTGCCAGTAGAGATACAGGGGTCCCCTATGGCTACACCTTC
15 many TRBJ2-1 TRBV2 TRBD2 CASRGAGVTYNEQFF TGTGCCAGCAGGGGAGCGGGAGTGACCTACAATGAGCAGTTCTTC
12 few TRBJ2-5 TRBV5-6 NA CASRRAAETQYF TGTGCCAGCAGACGGGCGGCGGAGACCCAGTACTTC
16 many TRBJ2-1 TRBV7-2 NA CASSFHRGSSYNEQFF TGTGCCAGCAGCTTCCATCGGGGGTCCTCCTACAATGAGCAGTTCTTC
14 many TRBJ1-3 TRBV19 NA CASTPRTAVNTIYF TGTGCCAGTACTCCCCGGACAGCGGTAAACACCATATATTTT
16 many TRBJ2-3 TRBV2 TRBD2 CASSLILAGEADTQYF TGTGCCAGCAGTCTAATACTAGCGGGAGAGGCAGATACGCAGTATTTT
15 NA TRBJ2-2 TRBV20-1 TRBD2 CSAPDWREYTGELFF TGCAGTGCCCCCGATTGGCGGGAGTATACCGGGGAGCTGTTTTTT
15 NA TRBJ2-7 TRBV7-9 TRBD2 CASSQRTSGNYEQHF TGTGCCAGCAGCCAGCGGACTAGCGGGAACTACGAGCAGCACTTC
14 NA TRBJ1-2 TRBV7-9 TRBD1 CASSSGGGSYGYTF TGTGCCAGCAGCTCTGGAGGGGGCAGCTATGGCTACACCTTC
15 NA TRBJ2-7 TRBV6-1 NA CASSPRTLTAIEQYF TGTGCCAGCAGTCCCAGGACCCTAACGGCCATCGAGCAGTACTTC
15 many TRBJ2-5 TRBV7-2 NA CASSLRSGHQETQYF TGTGCCAGCAGCCTACGAAGCGGGCACCAAGAGACCCAGTACTTC
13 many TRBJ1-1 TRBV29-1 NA CSVEGSFHTEAFF TGCAGCGTTGAAGGCAGCTTTCACACTGAAGCTTTCTTT
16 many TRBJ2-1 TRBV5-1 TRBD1 CASSGRRDRKRNEQFF TGCGCCAGCAGCGGACGCCGGGACAGGAAAAGGAATGAGCAGTTCTTC
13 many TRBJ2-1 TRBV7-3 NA CASSFDTRGEQFF TGTGCCAGCAGCTTTGACACGAGGGGTGAGCAGTTCTTC